The source of this TCR beta chain is a study of T cell responses to AZD1222 COVID-19 vaccine. Study-wide points: Among those given AZD1222, only five or six were seropositive at baseline. There were mostly white British donors and more females than males, and clonal diversity was possibly underestimated. Breadth and depth of Spike-specific TCRs rose after two AZD1222 doses. Repertoire sampling occurred only after the peak T cell response.

Profiling relied on immunoSEQ multiplex PCR, and the TCRdb table lists in-frame clones only, not all of them. The repertoire consists of around 110,000 clones, with about 91% occurring once and the leading ten covering over 7.5%. About this clone itself: Its specificity is not known.

The CDR3 totals 17 residues. From germline, CDR1 is SGHDN and CDR2 FVKESK. V lost 1 base, J lost 10 bases, and 20 bases lay in between. Sequenced here: peripheral blood, sampled on day 0 of AZD1222 vaccination. The receptor was derived from an adult in good health. The V and J genes are TRBV14 and TRBJ1-6; perhaps TRBD1 as D (5 bases). CDR3 sequence: CASSQAGGSGVYSPLHF. The CDR3 DNA is TGTGCCAGCAGCCAAGCTGGGGGGTCGGGCGTCTACTCACCCCTCCACTTT. Full variable domain (remainder filled in from reference TRBV14 and TRBJ1-6): EAGVTQFPSHSVIEKGQTVTLRCDPISGHDNLYWYRRVMGKEIKFLLHFVKESKQDESGMPNNRFLAERTGGTYSTLKVQPAELEDSGVYFCASSQAGGSGVYSPLHFGNGTRLTVT.